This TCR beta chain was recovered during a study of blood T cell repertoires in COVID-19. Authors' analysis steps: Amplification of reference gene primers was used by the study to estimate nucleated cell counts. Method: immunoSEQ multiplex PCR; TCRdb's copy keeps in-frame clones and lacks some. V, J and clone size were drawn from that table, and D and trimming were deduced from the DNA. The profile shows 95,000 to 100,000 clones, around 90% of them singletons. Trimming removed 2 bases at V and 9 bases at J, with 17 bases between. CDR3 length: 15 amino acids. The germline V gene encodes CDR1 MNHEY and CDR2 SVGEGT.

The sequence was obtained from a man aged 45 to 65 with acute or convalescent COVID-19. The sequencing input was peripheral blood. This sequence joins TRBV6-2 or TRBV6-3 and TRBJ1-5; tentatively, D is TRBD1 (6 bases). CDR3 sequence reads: CASSYDLTTGWPQHF. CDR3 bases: TGTGCCAGCAGTTACGATCTGACAACAGGGTGGCCCCAGCATTTT.